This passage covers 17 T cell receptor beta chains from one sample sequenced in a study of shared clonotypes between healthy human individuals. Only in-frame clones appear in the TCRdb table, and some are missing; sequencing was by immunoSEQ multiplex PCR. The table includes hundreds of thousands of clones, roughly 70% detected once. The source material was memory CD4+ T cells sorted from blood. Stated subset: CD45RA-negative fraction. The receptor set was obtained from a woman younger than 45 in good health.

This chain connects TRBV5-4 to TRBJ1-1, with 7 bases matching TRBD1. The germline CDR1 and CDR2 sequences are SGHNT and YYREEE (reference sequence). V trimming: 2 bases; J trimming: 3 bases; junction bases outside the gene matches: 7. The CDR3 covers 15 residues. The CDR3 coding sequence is TGTGCCAGCAGCTTTGTACGTACAGGGGACACTGAAGCTTTCTTT. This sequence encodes CASSFVRTGDTEAFF.

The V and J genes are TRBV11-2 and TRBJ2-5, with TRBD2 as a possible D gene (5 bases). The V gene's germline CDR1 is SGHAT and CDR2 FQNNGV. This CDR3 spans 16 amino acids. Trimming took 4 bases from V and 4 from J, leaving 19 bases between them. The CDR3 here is CASSSGSSGMGETQYF. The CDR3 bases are TGTGCCAGCAGCTCGGGGTCTAGTGGGATGGGAGAGACCCAGTACTTC.

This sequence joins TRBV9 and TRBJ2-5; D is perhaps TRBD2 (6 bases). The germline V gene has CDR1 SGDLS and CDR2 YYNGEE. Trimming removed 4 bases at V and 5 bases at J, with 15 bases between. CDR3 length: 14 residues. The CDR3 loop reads CASSPGLAGETQYF. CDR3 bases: TGTGCCAGCAGCCCGGGACTTGCCGGGGAGACCCAGTACTTC.

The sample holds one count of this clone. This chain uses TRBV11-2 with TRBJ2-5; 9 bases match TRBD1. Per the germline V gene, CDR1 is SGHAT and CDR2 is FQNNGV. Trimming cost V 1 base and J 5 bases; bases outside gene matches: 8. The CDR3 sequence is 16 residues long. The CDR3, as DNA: TGTGCCAGCAGCTTAGGGCACAGGGGGCTGGTTGAGACCCAGTACTTC. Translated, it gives CASSLGHRGLVETQYF.

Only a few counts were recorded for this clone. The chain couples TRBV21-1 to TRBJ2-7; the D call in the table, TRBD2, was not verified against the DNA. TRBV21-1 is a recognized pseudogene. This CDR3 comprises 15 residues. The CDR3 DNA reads TGTGCCAGCAGCAAGCGGCGGGAGGAATGCTACGAGCAGTACTTC. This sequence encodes CASSKRREECYEQYF.

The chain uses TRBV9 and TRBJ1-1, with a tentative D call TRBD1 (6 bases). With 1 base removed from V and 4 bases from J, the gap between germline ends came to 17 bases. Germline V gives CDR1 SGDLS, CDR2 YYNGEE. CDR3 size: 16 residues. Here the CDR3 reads CASSVIRLDRSTEAFF. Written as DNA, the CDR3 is TGTGCCAGCAGCGTAATACGTTTAGACAGGTCCACTGAAGCTTTCTTT.

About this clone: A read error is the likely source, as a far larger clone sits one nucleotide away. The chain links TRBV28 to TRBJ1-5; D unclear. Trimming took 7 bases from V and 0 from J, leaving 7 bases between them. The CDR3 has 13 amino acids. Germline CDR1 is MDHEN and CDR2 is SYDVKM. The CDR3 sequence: CASTPYSNQPQHF. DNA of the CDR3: TGTGCCAGCACCCCGTATAGCAATCAGCCCCAGCATTTT.

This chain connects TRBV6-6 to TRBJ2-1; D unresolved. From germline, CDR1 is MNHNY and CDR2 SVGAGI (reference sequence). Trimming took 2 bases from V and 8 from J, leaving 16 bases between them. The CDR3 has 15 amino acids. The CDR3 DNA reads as TGTGCCAGCAGTTACCTGGACCCCGGCGCGGATGAGCAGTTCTTC. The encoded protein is CASSYLDPGADEQFF.

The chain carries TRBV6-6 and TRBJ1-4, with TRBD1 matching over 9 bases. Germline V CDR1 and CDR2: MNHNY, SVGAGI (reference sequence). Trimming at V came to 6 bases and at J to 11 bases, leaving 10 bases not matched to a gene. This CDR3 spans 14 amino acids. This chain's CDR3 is CASRARTGVRKLFF. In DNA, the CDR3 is TGTGCCAGCAGGGCAAGGACAGGGGTGCGGAAACTGTTTTTT.

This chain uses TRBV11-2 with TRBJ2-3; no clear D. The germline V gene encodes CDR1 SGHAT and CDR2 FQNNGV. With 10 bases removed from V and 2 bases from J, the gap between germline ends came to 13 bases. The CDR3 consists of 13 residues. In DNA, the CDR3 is TGTGCCATCAAGGGCAGGAACACAGATACGCAGTATTTT. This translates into CAIKGRNTDTQYF.

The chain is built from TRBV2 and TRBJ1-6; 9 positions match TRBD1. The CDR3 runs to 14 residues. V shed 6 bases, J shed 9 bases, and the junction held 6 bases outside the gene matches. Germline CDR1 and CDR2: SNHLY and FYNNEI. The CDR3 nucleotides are TGTGCCAGCAGCCGGGACAGGGCTGCTTCACCCCTCCACTTT. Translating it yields CASSRDRAASPLHF.

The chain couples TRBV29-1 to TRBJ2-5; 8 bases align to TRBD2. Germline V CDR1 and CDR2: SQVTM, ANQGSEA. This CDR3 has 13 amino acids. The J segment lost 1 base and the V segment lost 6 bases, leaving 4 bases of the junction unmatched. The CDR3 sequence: CSVAGTSQETQYF. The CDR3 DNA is TGCAGCGTAGCAGGGACTAGCCAAGAGACCCAGTACTTC.

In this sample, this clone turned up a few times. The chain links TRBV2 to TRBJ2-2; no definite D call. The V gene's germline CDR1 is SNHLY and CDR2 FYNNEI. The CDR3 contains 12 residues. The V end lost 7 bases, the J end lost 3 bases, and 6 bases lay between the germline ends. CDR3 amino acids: CASIQYTGELFF. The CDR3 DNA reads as TGTGCCAGCATTCAGTACACCGGGGAGCTGTTTTTT.

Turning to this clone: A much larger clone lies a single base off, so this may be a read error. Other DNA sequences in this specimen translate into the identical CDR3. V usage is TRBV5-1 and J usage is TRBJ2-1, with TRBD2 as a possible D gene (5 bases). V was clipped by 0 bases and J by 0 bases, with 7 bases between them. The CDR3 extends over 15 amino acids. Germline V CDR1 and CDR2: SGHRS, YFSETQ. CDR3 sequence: CASSLASSSYNEQFF. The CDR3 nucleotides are TGCGCCAGCAGCTTGGCTAGCAGCTCCTACAATGAGCAGTTCTTC. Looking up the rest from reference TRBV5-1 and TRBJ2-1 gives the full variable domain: KAGVTQTPRYLIKTRGQQVTLSCSPISGHRSVSWYQQTPGQGLQFLFEYFSETQRNKGNFPGRFSGRQFSNSRSEMNVSTLELGDSALYLCASSLASSSYNEQFFGPGTRLTVL.

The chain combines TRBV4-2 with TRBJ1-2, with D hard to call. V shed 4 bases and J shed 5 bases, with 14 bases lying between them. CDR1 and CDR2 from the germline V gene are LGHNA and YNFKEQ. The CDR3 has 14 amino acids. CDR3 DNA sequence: TGTGCCAGCAGCCCCCTGGACGGTGGATATGGCTACACCTTC. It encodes CASSPLDGGYGYTF.

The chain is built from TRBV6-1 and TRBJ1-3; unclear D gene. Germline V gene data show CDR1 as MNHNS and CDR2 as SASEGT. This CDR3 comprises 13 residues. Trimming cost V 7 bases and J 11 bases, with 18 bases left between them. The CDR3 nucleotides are TGTGCCAGCATGCCGGAGGGATCCACGGCCATATATTTT. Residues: CASMPEGSTAIYF.

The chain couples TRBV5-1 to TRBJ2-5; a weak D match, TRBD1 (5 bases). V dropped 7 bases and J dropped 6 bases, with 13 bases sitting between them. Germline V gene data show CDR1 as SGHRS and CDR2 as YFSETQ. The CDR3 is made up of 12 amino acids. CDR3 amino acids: CASALGEQTQYF. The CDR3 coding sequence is TGCGCCAGCGCGCTAGGGGAACAGACCCAGTACTTC.